Detailed here is one TCR beta chain. The V gene lost 3 bases and the J gene lost 0 bases, with 13 bases spanning the gap. Per germline, CDR1 SGHKS and CDR2 YYEKEE (reference sequence). The CDR3 length is 16 residues. The data were obtained in a study of T cell changes during pregnancy in multiple sclerosis. The method was immunoSEQ multiplex PCR; TCRdb's version includes in-frame clones alone and lacks a portion of them. The sample contains about 60,000 clones, about 92% of which appear only once. The receptor was isolated from a female donor with multiple sclerosis, enrolled in a pregnancy study. The V call is TRBV5-5, the J call TRBJ2-1; D might be TRBD2 (6 bases). The material sequenced was peripheral blood, taken in the first trimester of pregnancy. CDR3 protein: CASSWWAGSSYNEQFF. For the CDR3, the DNA is TGTGCCAGCAGCTGGTGGGCGGGGAGCTCCTACAATGAGCAGTTCTTC.